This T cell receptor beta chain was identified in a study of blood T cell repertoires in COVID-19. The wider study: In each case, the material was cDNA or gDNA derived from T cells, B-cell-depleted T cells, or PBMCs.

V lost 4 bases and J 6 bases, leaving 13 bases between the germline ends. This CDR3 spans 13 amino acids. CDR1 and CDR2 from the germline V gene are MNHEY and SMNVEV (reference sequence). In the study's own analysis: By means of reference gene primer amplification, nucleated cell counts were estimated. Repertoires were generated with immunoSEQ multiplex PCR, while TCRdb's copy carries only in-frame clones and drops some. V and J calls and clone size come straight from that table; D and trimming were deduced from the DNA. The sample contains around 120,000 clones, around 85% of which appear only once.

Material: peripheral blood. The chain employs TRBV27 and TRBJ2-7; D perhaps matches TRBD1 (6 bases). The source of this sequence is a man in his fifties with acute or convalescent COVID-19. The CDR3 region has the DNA TGTGCCAGCAGTTCCCTGATAGGGGGCGAGCAGTACTTC. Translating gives CASSSLIGGEQYF.